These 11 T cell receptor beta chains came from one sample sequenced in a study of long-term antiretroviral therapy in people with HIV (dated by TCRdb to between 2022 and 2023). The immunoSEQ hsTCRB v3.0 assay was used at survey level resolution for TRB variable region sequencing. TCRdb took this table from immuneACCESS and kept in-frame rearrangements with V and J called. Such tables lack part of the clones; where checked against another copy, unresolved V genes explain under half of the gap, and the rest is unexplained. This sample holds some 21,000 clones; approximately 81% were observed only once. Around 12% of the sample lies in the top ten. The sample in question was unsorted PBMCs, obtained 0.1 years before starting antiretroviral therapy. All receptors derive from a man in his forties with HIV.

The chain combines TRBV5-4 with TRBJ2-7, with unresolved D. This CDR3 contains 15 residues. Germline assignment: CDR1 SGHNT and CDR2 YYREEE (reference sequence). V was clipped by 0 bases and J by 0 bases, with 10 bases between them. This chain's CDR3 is CASSLEGGFSYEQYF. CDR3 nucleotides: TGTGCCAGCAGCTTGGAAGGCGGTTTCTCCTACGAGCAGTACTTC.

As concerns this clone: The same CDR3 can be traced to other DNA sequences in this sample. The CDR3, as DNA: TGTGCCACCAGCCGGACTAGCGGAGTCTACGAGCAGTACTTC. Its translation is CATSRTSGVYEQYF. The chain uses TRBV15 and TRBJ2-7, with 10 bases lining up with TRBD2. CDR3 length: 14 residues. Looked up from germline, CDR1 is LNHNV and CDR2 is YYDKDF (reference sequence). Unmatched junction bases numbered 4, after V lost 5 bases and J lost 3 bases.

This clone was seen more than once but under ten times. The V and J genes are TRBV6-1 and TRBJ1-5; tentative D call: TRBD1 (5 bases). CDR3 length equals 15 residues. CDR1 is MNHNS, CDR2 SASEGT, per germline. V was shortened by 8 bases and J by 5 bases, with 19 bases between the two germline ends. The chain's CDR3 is CASGTPKRLDQPQHF. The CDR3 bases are TGTGCCAGCGGGACGCCGAAGCGGTTAGATCAGCCCCAGCATTTT.

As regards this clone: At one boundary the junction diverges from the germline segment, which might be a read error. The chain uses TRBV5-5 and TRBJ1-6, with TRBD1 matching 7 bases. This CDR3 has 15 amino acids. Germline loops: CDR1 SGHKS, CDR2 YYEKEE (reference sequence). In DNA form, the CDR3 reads TGTGCCAGCAGTTTGGCGGGACAGACTAATTCACCCCTCCACTTT. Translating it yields CASSLAGQTNSPLHF.

CDR3 amino acids: CASSLEASGRAIEQFF. The CDR3 nucleotides read TGCGCCAGCAGCTTGGAGGCTAGCGGGAGGGCTATTGAGCAGTTCTTC. The V call is TRBV5-1, the J call TRBJ2-1; 12 nucleotides match TRBD2. Germline V gives CDR1 SGHRS, CDR2 YFSETQ. The V gene end was trimmed by 0 bases and the J gene end by 9 bases; junction bases not matched to a gene: 7. The CDR3 extends over 16 amino acids.

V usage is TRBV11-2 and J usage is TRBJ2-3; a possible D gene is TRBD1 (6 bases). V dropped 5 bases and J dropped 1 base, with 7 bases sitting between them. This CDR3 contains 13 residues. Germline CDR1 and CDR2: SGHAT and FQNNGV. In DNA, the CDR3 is TGTGCCAGCAGCCACAGGGGCACAGATACGCAGTATTTT. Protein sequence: CASSHRGTDTQYF.

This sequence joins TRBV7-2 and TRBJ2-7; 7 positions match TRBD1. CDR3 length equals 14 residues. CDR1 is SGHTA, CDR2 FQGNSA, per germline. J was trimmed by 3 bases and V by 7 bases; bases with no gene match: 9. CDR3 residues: CASTPGTDIYEQYF. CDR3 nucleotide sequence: TGTGCCAGCACCCCCGGGACAGATATCTACGAGCAGTACTTC.

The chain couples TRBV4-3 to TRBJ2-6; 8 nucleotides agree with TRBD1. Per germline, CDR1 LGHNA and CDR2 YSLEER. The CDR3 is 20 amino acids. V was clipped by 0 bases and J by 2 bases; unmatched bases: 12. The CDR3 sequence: CASSQDGHWTGRPGANVLTF. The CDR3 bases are TGCGCCAGCAGCCAAGATGGGCACTGGACAGGGAGGCCTGGGGCCAACGTCCTGACTTTC.

The CDR3 loop is CASTTQPGAVEAFF. CDR3 DNA: TGTGCCAGCACGACCCAACCGGGGGCTGTTGAAGCTTTCTTT. This chain uses TRBV7-2 with TRBJ1-1; maybe TRBD1 (6 bases). Germline V CDR1 and CDR2: SGHTA, FQGNSA. The ends were cut back, 7 bases at V and 7 bases at J, with 19 bases in the middle. The CDR3 extends over 14 amino acids.

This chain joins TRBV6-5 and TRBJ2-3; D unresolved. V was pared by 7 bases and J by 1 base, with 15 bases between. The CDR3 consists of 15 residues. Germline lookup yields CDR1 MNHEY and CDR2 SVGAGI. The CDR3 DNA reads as TGTGCCAGCACAGTGGAGCCTTTTGGCACAGATACGCAGTATTTT. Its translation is CASTVEPFGTDTQYF.

Here the CDR3 reads CASSPGGASSYNEQFF. The CDR3 DNA reads as TGTGCCAGCAGCCCAGGGGGGGCTAGCTCCTACAATGAGCAGTTCTTC. The rearrangement uses TRBV5-4 and TRBJ2-1, with D possibly called TRBD1 or TRBD2 (7 bases each). The CDR3 length is 16 residues. Germline V gene sequence: CDR1 SGHNT, CDR2 YYREEE (reference sequence). V was shortened by 4 bases and J by 0 bases, with 14 bases between the two germline ends.